Following are 28 T cell receptor beta chains from one sample sequenced in a study of T cell responses to AZD1222 COVID-19 vaccine. Libraries were prepared by immunoSEQ multiplex PCR; TCRdb keeps only in-frame clonotypes and omits some of them. In the table there are approximately 120,000 clones, over 80% of which are singletons. Source: peripheral blood, taken on day 0 of AZD1222 vaccination. The receptors were gathered from an adult in good health.

The chain links TRBV7-2 to TRBJ1-5; D is unresolved. The CDR3 consists of 16 residues. The V gene's germline CDR1 is SGHTA and CDR2 FQGNSA. The germline V and J ends were trimmed by 2 bases and 0 bases, with 11 bases remaining between them. The CDR3 DNA is TGTGCCAGCAGCTTATTGGGAGGGTATAGCAATCAGCCCCAGCATTTT. Translated: CASSLLGGYSNQPQHF.

V usage is TRBV7-9 and J usage is TRBJ2-3; 11 bases fit TRBD2. Per the germline V gene, CDR1 is SEHNR and CDR2 is FQNEAQ (reference sequence). The CDR3 runs 15 residues. The V segment lost 7 bases and the J segment 8 bases; nucleotides outside the gene matches: 11. Here the CDR3 DNA reads TGTGCCAGCACAATTCTAGCGGGAGGTTCTGGTACGCAGTATTTT. Its protein product is CASTILAGGSGTQYF.

The rearrangement joins TRBV28 to TRBJ1-2; 8 nucleotides agree with TRBD1. Germline V gene sequence: CDR1 MDHEN, CDR2 SYDVKM. Unmatched junction bases numbered 1, after V lost 4 bases and J lost 3 bases. The CDR3 spans 13 residues. The CDR3, as DNA: TGTGCCAGCAGTTCGGGACAGGACTATGGCTACACCTTC. Translating it yields CASSSGQDYGYTF.

V and J are TRBV29-1 and TRBJ2-1, with D uncertain. This CDR3 has 13 residues. From germline, CDR1 is SQVTM and CDR2 ANQGSEA. V was shortened by 3 bases and J by 6 bases, with 12 bases between the two germline ends. CDR3: CSVDLTLGNEQFF. For the CDR3, the DNA is TGCAGCGTTGACCTGACCCTCGGCAATGAGCAGTTCTTC.

The gene calls are TRBV24-1 and TRBJ2-3, with 7 bases that match TRBD1. The J segment lost 8 bases and the V segment lost 1 base, leaving 11 bases of the junction unmatched. This CDR3 region has 16 residues. Germline CDR1 reads KGHDR; CDR2 reads SFDVKD. The CDR3 DNA reads as TGTGCCACCAGTGATTTTGGGCAGGGGGTCGGCGGTACGCAGTATTTT. Translated: CATSDFGQGVGGTQYF.

This chain connects TRBV18 to TRBJ2-7; 10 nucleotides match TRBD1. Germline loops: CDR1 KGHSH, CDR2 LQKENI. The CDR3 contains 16 residues. V lost 3 bases and J lost 2; bases outside the gene matches: 7. The CDR3 loop is CASSPSRGTGAYEQYF. CDR3 sequence (DNA): TGTGCCAGCTCACCGAGCCGGGGGACAGGGGCCTACGAGCAGTACTTC. Full variable domain (missing parts from reference TRBV18 and TRBJ2-7): NAGVMQNPRHLVRRRGQEARLRCSPMKGHSHVYWYRQLPEEGLKFMVYLQKENIIDESGMPKERFSAEFPKEGPSILRIQQVVRGDSAAYFCASSPSRGTGAYEQYFGPGTRLTVT.

This chain joins TRBV6-5 and TRBJ1-2; no clear D. CDR1 is MNHEY, CDR2 SVGAGI, per germline. Trimming left V 3 bases short and J 0 bases short, with 11 bases between. The length of the CDR3 is 15 residues. The CDR3 DNA reads TGTGCCAGCAGTTATTGGGAAGAGTCTAACTATGGCTACACCTTC. Translating it yields CASSYWEESNYGYTF.

This chain joins TRBV6-1 and TRBJ1-2; no firm D call. V was trimmed by 2 bases and J by 4 bases, leaving 14 bases between them. The CDR3 runs 15 residues. Germline V CDR1 and CDR2: MNHNS, SASEGT. CDR3 DNA: TGTGCCAGCAGTGAAATGGGCACGGGCCTCTATGGCTACACCTTC. It is translated as CASSEMGTGLYGYTF.

In this sample, this clone turned up once. The genes are TRBV6-6 and TRBJ2-7; 11 bases match TRBD2. V lost 2 bases to trimming and J lost 6 bases; unmatched junction nucleotides: 6. The CDR3 runs 15 residues. Germline-derived CDR1 and CDR2 are MNHNY and SVGAGI (reference sequence). Written as DNA, the CDR3 is TGTGCCAGCAGTTACCCGACTAGCGGGAATTTCGAGCAGTACTTC. Amino acids: CASSYPTSGNFEQYF.

The gene calls are TRBV7-3 and TRBJ1-1; D gene ambiguous. CDR1 is SGHTA and CDR2 is FQGTGA in the germline V gene. V was shortened by 0 bases and J by 1 base, with 9 bases between the two germline ends. This CDR3 is 15 amino acids long. The CDR3: CASSLTIQTNTEAFF. As DNA, the CDR3 is TGTGCCAGCAGCTTAACAATACAGACGAACACTGAAGCTTTCTTT.

The chain uses TRBV28 and TRBJ2-2; D remains ambiguous. The V and J ends lost 6 bases and 7 bases respectively, with 15 bases between them. The germline V gene encodes CDR1 MDHEN and CDR2 SYDVKM. This CDR3 comprises 14 residues. The CDR3 reads CASRPPASSGELFF. The CDR3 region has the DNA TGTGCCAGCAGGCCCCCAGCCTCTAGCGGGGAGCTGTTTTTT.

The chain joins TRBV28 to TRBJ1-2, with 8 bases identical to TRBD1. V was pared by 7 bases and J by 4 bases, with 11 bases of the junction left unmatched. Germline CDR1 MDHEN, CDR2 SYDVKM. The CDR3 covers 15 residues. CDR3 amino acids: CASTAGGNFGYGYTF. The CDR3 region has the DNA TGTGCCAGCACGGCAGGGGGCAATTTCGGCTATGGCTACACCTTC.

The genes are TRBV12-3 or TRBV12-4 and TRBJ1-2; D unclear. The V gene lost 6 bases and the J gene lost 8 bases, with 10 bases spanning the gap. The CDR3 is 11 amino acids. CDR3 sequence reads: CASSFVEGYTF. In DNA, the CDR3 is TGTGCCAGCAGCTTCGTTGAAGGCTACACCTTC.

The rearrangement joins TRBV6-5 to TRBJ2-1, with D tentatively TRBD1 (5 bases). The germline V and J ends were trimmed by 6 bases and 14 bases, with 20 bases remaining between them. The CDR3 totals 13 residues. CDR1 is MNHEY, CDR2 SVGAGI, per germline. CDR3 nucleotide sequence: TGTGCCAGCAGCTACCCCCTGACTCTCAGGGAGTTCTTC. Protein: CASSYPLTLREFF.

This clone was counted a few times. The chain links TRBV27 to TRBJ2-1, with 8 nucleotides matching TRBD1. V dropped 6 bases and J dropped 4; count of bases not matched to a gene: 8. Germline lookup yields CDR1 MNHEY and CDR2 SMNVEV (reference sequence). There are 15 residues in the CDR3. The CDR3 DNA reads TGTGCCAGCAGGGTCAGACAGGGGAGGTACAATGAGCAGTTCTTC. It encodes CASRVRQGRYNEQFF.

DNA for the CDR3: TGTGCCAGCAAAGGACAGGGCATAGTAAACACCATATATTTT. This codes for CASKGQGIVNTIYF. The chain carries TRBV25-1 and TRBJ1-3; 8 bases agree with TRBD1. The CDR3 spans 14 residues. V was pared by 7 bases and J by 6 bases, with 8 bases of the junction left unmatched. Germline V gene sequence: CDR1 MGHDK, CDR2 SYGVNS.

The chain has TRBV4-1 and TRBJ1-5; TRBD1 aligns across 11 bases. Germline-derived CDR1 and CDR2 are MGHRA and YSYEKL. The CDR3 is 16 amino acids. The junction had 11 bases not matched to a gene; V was cut back by 4 bases and J by 9 bases. In DNA form, the CDR3 reads TGCGCCAGCAGCCGGTTAGGGACAGGGGGGACACTGCCCCAGCATTTT. This codes for CASSRLGTGGTLPQHF.

The DNA of the CDR3 is TGTGCCAGCAGCTTAGTTACAGGGCCTAAAGGGACCATATATTTT. Protein: CASSLVTGPKGTIYF. The rearrangement uses TRBV7-9 and TRBJ1-3, with D perhaps matching TRBD1 (6 bases). Germline CDR1 reads SEHNR; CDR2 reads FQNEAQ (reference sequence). The CDR3 has 15 residues. With 1 base removed from V and 10 bases from J, the gap between germline ends came to 17 bases.

This clone was observed once. The V call is TRBV5-1, the J call TRBJ2-5; TRBD2 agrees at 11 bases. V was pared by 4 bases and J by 4 bases, with 15 bases of the junction left unmatched. Germline CDR1 SGHRS, CDR2 YFSETQ. The CDR3 runs to 18 residues. CDR3 DNA sequence: TGCGCCAGCAGCCACAGTAGCGGGAGGGCCAATCGCGCAGAGACCCAGTACTTC. It specifies CASSHSSGRANRAETQYF.

This chain uses TRBV30 with TRBJ2-1; unclear D gene. Deletions cut 2 bases from V and 5 bases from J, with 13 bases between. CDR3 length: 14 residues. CDR1 is GTSNPN, CDR2 SVGIG, per germline (reference sequence). The CDR3 loop is CAWSFGPGDNEQFF. CDR3 DNA: TGTGCCTGGAGTTTTGGGCCTGGTGACAATGAGCAGTTCTTC.

This chain joins TRBV15 and TRBJ1-2; D is undetermined. Germline lookup yields CDR1 LNHNV and CDR2 YYDKDF (reference sequence). Trimming removed 0 bases at V and 0 bases at J, with 2 bases between. This CDR3 is built from 13 residues. The CDR3, as DNA: TGTGCCACCAGCAGAGATCCTAACTATGGCTACACCTTC. It yields the protein CATSRDPNYGYTF.

The V gene is TRBV6-1, the J gene TRBJ2-5; no clear D gene. V was shortened by 2 bases and J by 5 bases, with 12 bases between the two germline ends. Germline values: CDR1 MNHNS, CDR2 SASEGT. CDR3 size: 14 residues. The CDR3 sequence: CASSESRGTETQYF. The DNA for the CDR3 is TGTGCCAGCAGTGAATCCCGAGGCACGGAGACCCAGTACTTC.

The chain couples TRBV3-1 (or the pseudogene TRBV3-2) to TRBJ1-5; no clear D gene. Germline V gene data show CDR1 as LGHDT and CDR2 as YNNKEL (reference sequence). The CDR3 totals 15 residues. V shed 0 bases and J shed 2 bases, with 8 bases lying between them. The CDR3 here is CASSQDPWGNQPQHF. In DNA form, the CDR3 reads TGTGCCAGCAGCCAAGATCCGTGGGGCAATCAGCCCCAGCATTTT.

This clone came up once. Germline and junction disagree at one end, which may indicate a read error. This chain links TRBV13 with TRBJ1-1; maybe TRBD1 (5 bases). CDR1 PRHDT and CDR2 FYEKMQ come from the germline V gene (reference sequence). The CDR3 runs to 14 residues. The CDR3 here is CASSIGHTNTEAFF. The CDR3 bases are TGTGCCAGCAGCATAGGACATACGAACACTGAAGCTTTCTTT.

The rearrangement links TRBV29-1 to TRBJ2-3; D gene uncertain. The CDR3 totals 13 residues. Trimming shortened V by 7 bases and J by 2 bases, and 13 bases separated the two germline ends. Germline lookup yields CDR1 SQVTM and CDR2 ANQGSEA. As DNA, the CDR3 is TGCAGCGGCGAAGGCTCTTTCACAGATACGCAGTATTTT. Translated: CSGEGSFTDTQYF.

The rearrangement joins TRBV5-1 to TRBJ1-3; a possible D gene is TRBD1 (6 bases). CDR1 and CDR2 from the germline V gene are SGHRS and YFSETQ. Trimming pared 2 bases from V and 3 bases from J, leaving 9 bases between. The CDR3 length is 14 residues. The CDR3 region is CASSFKGGGNTIYF. The CDR3 nucleotides are TGCGCCAGCAGCTTCAAAGGGGGTGGAAACACCATATATTTT.

This clone has a single count. The chain is built from TRBV6-5 and TRBJ1-1; D unclear. The CDR3 sequence is 13 residues long. Germline CDR1 and CDR2: MNHEY and SVGAGI. The V and J ends lost 5 bases and 7 bases respectively, with 14 bases between them. The CDR3 DNA sequence: TGTGCCAGCAGTCAAAACCTAGGTTATGAAGCTTTCTTT. Its protein is CASSQNLGYEAFF.

This rearrangement joins TRBV4-1 to TRBJ1-2, with D possibly matching TRBD1 (6 bases). V lost 3 bases and J lost 0, with 20 bases in between. This CDR3 contains 18 residues. The V gene's germline CDR1 is MGHRA and CDR2 YSYEKL. The DNA for the CDR3 is TGCGCCAGCAGCCACCGAACCAGGACAGTGACCGCTAACTATGGCTACACCTTC. Translated, it gives CASSHRTRTVTANYGYTF.